Presented here are 3 T cell receptor beta chains from one specimen sequenced in a study of response to subunit inactivated influenza vaccine. MiXCR was run by TCRdb on the RT-PCR reads, yielding one entry per CDR3 protein. The sample lists approximately 300,000 distinct CDR3 sequences, 20% to 25% occurring once. The specimen was PBMCs from blood, collected around 22 months after vaccination. Every receptor here comes from a man between 50 and 70 years old who received an inactivated influenza vaccine.

This clonotype was seen at least ten times. As DNA, the CDR3 is TGTGCCAGCAGCTTGGATAACAGGGGTTACGAGCAGTACTTC. Translating it yields CASSLDNRGYEQYF. This chain links TRBV5-6 with TRBJ2-7; 7 bases are a match to TRBD1. Trimming took 0 bases from V and 4 from J; bases not matched to a gene: 4. Germline V gene sequence: CDR1 SGHDT, CDR2 YYEEEE. This CDR3 spans 14 amino acids.

The rearrangement uses TRBV18 and TRBJ2-5, with D tentatively TRBD1 or TRBD2 (5 bases each). CDR1 and CDR2 (germline): KGHSH, LQKENI. Trimming pared 3 bases from V and 4 bases from J, leaving 15 bases between. The CDR3 runs to 15 residues. In DNA, the CDR3 is TGTGCCAGCTCACCCTCGCTGGGGGTTGGAGAGACCCAGTACTTC. It specifies CASSPSLGVGETQYF.

CDR3: CASSYGKGAKQYF. The DNA for the CDR3 is TGTGCCAGCAGTTACGGGAAGGGGGCTAAGCAGTATTTT. V usage is TRBV6-6 and J usage is TRBJ2-3, with TRBD1 matching over 7 bases. J lost 11 bases, V lost 2 bases, and 7 bases had no gene match. CDR3 length equals 13 residues. Germline V gene lookup returns CDR1 MNHNY and CDR2 SVGAGI (reference sequence).